The 13 T cell receptor beta chains given below trace back to one sample, sequenced in a study of blood T cell repertoires in COVID-19. This table comes from immunoSEQ multiplex PCR, and its TCRdb copy is limited to in-frame clones, with some not included. The data contain 130,000 or so clones, approximately 80% of them seen just once; the ten biggest clones take up more than 9%. Sequences were obtained from peripheral blood. The receptors were sampled from a woman aged 55-69 years with acute or convalescent COVID-19.

This clone was observed a few times. The chain recombines TRBV7-2 with TRBJ1-5, with D tentatively TRBD1 (5 bases). The CDR3 is 15 amino acids. V was clipped by 5 bases and J by 0 bases, with 11 bases between them. From germline, CDR1 is SGHTA and CDR2 FQGNSA. The CDR3 sequence is CASSPGKGSNQPQHF. DNA for the CDR3: TGTGCCAGCAGCCCAGGGAAAGGTAGCAATCAGCCCCAGCATTTT.

This chain's CDR3 is CATSDFGAGGTDTQYF. The CDR3 DNA reads as TGTGCCACCAGTGATTTTGGAGCGGGGGGCACAGATACGCAGTATTTT. The chain has TRBV24-1 and TRBJ2-3, with TRBD2 identical over 8 bases. The J segment lost 1 base and the V segment lost 1 base, leaving 3 bases of the junction unmatched. This CDR3 is 16 amino acids long. Germline CDR1 is KGHDR and CDR2 is SFDVKD.

This clone came up a few times. This chain uses TRBV20-1 with TRBJ1-1; 8 bases are shared with TRBD1. CDR1 and CDR2 (germline): DFQATT, SNEGSKA (reference sequence). This CDR3 has 17 residues. J gave up 3 bases and V 4 bases, and 16 bases lay outside the gene matches. The CDR3 DNA reads as TGCAGTGCTAATGAACTTGGCAGGGGGCTCTGGGACACTGAAGCTTTCTTT. Translation: CSANELGRGLWDTEAFF.

This rearrangement joins TRBV12-3 or TRBV12-4 to TRBJ1-1, with TRBD1 as a possible D gene (5 bases). This CDR3 spans 13 amino acids. Trimming pared 7 bases from V and 1 base from J, leaving 10 bases between. CDR3 amino acids: CASILTGNTEAFF. In DNA, the CDR3 is TGTGCCAGCATCTTAACAGGGAACACTGAAGCTTTCTTT.

The chain couples TRBV10-3 to TRBJ1-1; D is perhaps TRBD1 (5 bases). From germline, CDR1 is ENHRY and CDR2 SYGVKD. V lost 6 bases to trimming and J lost 4 bases, with 21 bases between them. The CDR3 is made up of 16 amino acids. CDR3 amino acids: CAISGGAVGLGTEAFF. Here the CDR3 DNA reads TGTGCCATCAGCGGGGGAGCGGTTGGGCTGGGCACTGAAGCTTTCTTT.

The chain has TRBV19 and TRBJ1-2, with D possibly being TRBD1 (6 bases). From germline, CDR1 is LNHDA and CDR2 SQIVND (reference sequence). The V end lost 3 bases, the J end lost 3 bases, and 11 bases lay between the germline ends. This CDR3 has 14 amino acids. CDR3 nucleotides: TGTGCCAGTAGTATGAACAGGGTTGACTATGGCTACACCTTC. The encoded protein is CASSMNRVDYGYTF.

The chain is built from TRBV11-2 and TRBJ2-3; D perhaps matches TRBD1 (5 bases). Germline loops: CDR1 SGHAT, CDR2 FQNNGV. This CDR3 has 14 amino acids. Trimming took 5 bases from V and 6 from J, leaving 15 bases between them. The CDR3 here is CASSQGALRDTQYF. The CDR3 DNA is TGTGCCAGCAGCCAGGGCGCCCTCCGGGATACGCAGTATTTT.

The V gene is TRBV18, the J gene TRBJ1-1; D is possibly TRBD1 (6 bases). This CDR3 has 15 residues. The germline CDR1 and CDR2 sequences are KGHSH and LQKENI. Trimming took off 6 bases at V and 1 base at J, with 15 bases between the two ends. CDR3 protein: CASSRGQGPNTEAFF. CDR3 sequence (DNA): TGTGCCAGCTCCCGAGGGCAGGGGCCGAACACTGAAGCTTTCTTT.

This clone was observed once. V and J are TRBV18 and TRBJ1-2, with 7 bases matching TRBD1. The germline V gene encodes CDR1 KGHSH and CDR2 LQKENI. The CDR3 is 14 residues long. Trimming cost V 2 bases and J 4 bases; bases outside gene matches: 4. The DNA for the CDR3 is TGTGCCAGCTCACCAAGGGGACAGAGCTATGGCTACACCTTC. Residues: CASSPRGQSYGYTF.

The J gene is TRBJ1-5, the V gene TRBV7-8, with a possible D match to TRBD1 (6 bases). The length of the CDR3 is 16 residues. Trimming removed 5 bases from V and 0 bases from J, with 14 bases in between. The germline CDR1 and CDR2 sequences are SGHVS and FQNEAQ. The CDR3 spells CASSPTRGYSNQPQHF. The CDR3 coding sequence is TGTGCCAGCAGCCCGACCAGGGGTTATAGCAATCAGCCCCAGCATTTT.

This chain links TRBV12-3 or TRBV12-4 with TRBJ1-3; D gene unclear. The CDR3 extends over 12 amino acids. With 6 bases removed from V and 4 bases from J, the gap between germline ends came to 7 bases. The CDR3 region is CASRTSGNTIYF. The DNA for the CDR3 is TGTGCCAGCAGGACATCGGGAAACACCATATATTTT.

The chain is built from TRBV5-4 and TRBJ1-5; 10 nucleotides agree with TRBD1. Germline lookup yields CDR1 SGHNT and CDR2 YYREEE (reference sequence). V was pared by 1 base and J by 5 bases, with 6 bases of the junction left unmatched. This CDR3 spans 16 amino acids. For the CDR3, the DNA is TGTGCCAGCAGCTTGCCGGACAGGGGGGTGGATCAGCCCCAGCATTTT. It encodes CASSLPDRGVDQPQHF.

V usage is TRBV7-9 and J usage is TRBJ1-2; D is uncertain. The CDR3 has 13 residues. Deletions cut 5 bases from V and 0 bases from J, with 7 bases between. Germline V gene data show CDR1 as SEHNR and CDR2 as FQNEAQ (reference sequence). CDR3 residues: CASSDTPNYGYTF. The CDR3 DNA follows: TGTGCCAGCAGCGACACCCCTAACTATGGCTACACCTTC. The full variable domain, in which reference TRBV7-9 and TRBJ1-2 provide the parts outside the CDR3, is DTGVSQNPRHKITKRGQNVTFRCDPISEHNRLYWYRQTLGQGPEFLTYFQNEAQLEKSRLLSDRFSAERPKGSFSTLEIQRTEQGDSAMYLCASSDTPNYGYTFGSGTRLTVV.